This T cell receptor beta chain comes out of a study of T-cell reconstitution after alpha-beta-depleted transplantation in children. Worth noting for this clonotype: Its matching antigen is unknown.

Study-wide results and caveats: Newly produced T cells mostly accounted for T-cell counts and diversity one year post-transplant. Reportedly, only several hundred clones from non-depleted graft cells drove alpha-beta T-cell counts at about two months. In some patients, recipient T cells and intrathymic progenitors surviving conditioning explained high day-60 diversity.

V was pared by 2 bases and J by 0 bases, with 9 bases between. The CDR3 has 15 residues. This sample's TCRbeta library carried unique molecular identifier barcodes. Each CDR3 protein gets one entry after TCRdb re-called the PCR reads with MiXCR. The repertoire holds about 980,000 distinct CDR3 sequences, about 30% seen once, with more than 25% in the top ten. This specimen was PBMCs, mostly from graft donor cells, taken 360 days after TCRalphabeta/CD19-depleted stem cell transplant. The chain couples TRBV12-3 or TRBV12-4 to TRBJ2-3, with D unclear. This TCR derives from a boy in the first two years of life who had a stem cell transplant for SCID, so the T cells may come from the graft donor. Written as DNA, the CDR3 is TGTGCCAGCAGTTTATGGGTATCTAGCACAGATACGCAGTATTTT. It codes for CASSLWVSSTDTQYF.